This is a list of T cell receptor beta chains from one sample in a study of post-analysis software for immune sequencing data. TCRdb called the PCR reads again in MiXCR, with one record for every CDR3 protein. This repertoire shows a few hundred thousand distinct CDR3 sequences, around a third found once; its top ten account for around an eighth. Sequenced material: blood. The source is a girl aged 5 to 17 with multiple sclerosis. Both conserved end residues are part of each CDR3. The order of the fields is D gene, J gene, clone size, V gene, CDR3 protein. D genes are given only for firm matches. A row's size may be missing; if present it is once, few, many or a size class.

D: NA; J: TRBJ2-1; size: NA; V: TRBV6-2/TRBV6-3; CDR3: CASTWGGPLYNEQFF
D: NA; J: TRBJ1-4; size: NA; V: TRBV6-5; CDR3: CASSYSAATNEKLFF
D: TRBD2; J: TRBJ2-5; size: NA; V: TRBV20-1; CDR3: CSASRGVQETQYF
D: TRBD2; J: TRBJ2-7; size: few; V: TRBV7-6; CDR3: CASSLGGGGAGTYEQYF
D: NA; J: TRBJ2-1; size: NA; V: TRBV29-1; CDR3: CSVQGNSYNEQFF
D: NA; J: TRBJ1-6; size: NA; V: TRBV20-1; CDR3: CSARERGGGSPLHF
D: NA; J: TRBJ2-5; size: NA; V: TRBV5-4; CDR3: CASSFKGEETQYF
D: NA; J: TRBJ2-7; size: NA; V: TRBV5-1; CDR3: CAGSLDEGKGYEQYF
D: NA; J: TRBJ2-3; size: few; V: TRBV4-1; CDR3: CASSRGSSYFTDTQYF
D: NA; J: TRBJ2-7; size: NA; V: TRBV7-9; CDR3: CASSFVVITGIQTYEQYF
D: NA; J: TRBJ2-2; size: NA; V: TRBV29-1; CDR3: CSVHDPRVAGELFF
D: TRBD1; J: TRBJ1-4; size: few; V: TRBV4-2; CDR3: CASSLTARDRIEKLFF
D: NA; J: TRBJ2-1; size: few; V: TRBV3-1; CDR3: CASSQSANEQFF
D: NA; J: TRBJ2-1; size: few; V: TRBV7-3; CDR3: CASSLCRGSYNEQFF
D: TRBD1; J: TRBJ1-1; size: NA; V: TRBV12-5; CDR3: CASGPADRGIWAEAFF
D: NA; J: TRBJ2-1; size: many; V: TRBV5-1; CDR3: CASSLYSSGEQFF
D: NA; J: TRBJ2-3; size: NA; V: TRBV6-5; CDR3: CASGQAGTDTQYF
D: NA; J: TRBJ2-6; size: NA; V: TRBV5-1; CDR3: CASSFDTFSGANVLTF
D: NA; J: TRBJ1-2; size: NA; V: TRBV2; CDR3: CASSETAPGLGYTF